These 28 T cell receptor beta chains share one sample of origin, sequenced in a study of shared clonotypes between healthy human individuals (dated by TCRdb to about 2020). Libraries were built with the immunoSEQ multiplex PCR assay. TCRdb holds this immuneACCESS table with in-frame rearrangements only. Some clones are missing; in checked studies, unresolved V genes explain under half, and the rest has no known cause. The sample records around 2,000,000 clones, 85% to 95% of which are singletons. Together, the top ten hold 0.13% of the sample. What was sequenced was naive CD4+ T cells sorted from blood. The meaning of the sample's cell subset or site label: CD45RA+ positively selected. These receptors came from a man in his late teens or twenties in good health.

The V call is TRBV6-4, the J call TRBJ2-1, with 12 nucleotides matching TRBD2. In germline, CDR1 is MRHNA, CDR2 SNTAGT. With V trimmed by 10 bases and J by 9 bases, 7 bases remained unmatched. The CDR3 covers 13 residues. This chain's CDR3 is CATRTSGIGEQFF. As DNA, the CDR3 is TGTGCCACCCGGACTAGCGGGATCGGTGAGCAGTTCTTC.

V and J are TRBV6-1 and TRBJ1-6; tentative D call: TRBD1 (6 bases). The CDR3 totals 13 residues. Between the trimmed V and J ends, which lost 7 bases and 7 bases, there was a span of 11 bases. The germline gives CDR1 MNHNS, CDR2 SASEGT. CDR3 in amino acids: CASTNRENSPLHF. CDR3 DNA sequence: TGTGCCAGCACGAACAGGGAAAATTCACCCCTCCACTTT.

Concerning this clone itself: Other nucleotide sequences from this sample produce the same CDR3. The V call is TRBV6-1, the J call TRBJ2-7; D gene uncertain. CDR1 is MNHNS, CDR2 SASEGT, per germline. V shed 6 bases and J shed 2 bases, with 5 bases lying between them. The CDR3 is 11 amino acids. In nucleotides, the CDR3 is TGTGCCAGCAGCGGACCCTACGAGCAGTACTTC. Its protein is CASSGPYEQYF.

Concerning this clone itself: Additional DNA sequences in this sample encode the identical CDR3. Here the CDR3 DNA reads TGCGCCAGCAGCTTGGCCTCAGGGTCCTCTGGAAACACCATATATTTT. The encoded protein is CASSLASGSSGNTIYF. This chain links TRBV5-1 with TRBJ1-3; possibly TRBD1 for D (5 bases). The CDR3 runs to 16 residues. V lost 0 bases and J 0 bases, leaving 10 bases between the germline ends. Germline V gene lookup returns CDR1 SGHRS and CDR2 YFSETQ.

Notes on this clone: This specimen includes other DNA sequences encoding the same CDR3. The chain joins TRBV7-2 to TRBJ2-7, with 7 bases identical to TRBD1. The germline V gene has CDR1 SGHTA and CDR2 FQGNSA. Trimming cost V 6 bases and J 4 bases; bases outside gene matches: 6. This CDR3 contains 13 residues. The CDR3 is CASSRDRAYEQYF. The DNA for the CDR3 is TGTGCCAGCAGTCGTGACAGGGCGTACGAGCAGTACTTC.

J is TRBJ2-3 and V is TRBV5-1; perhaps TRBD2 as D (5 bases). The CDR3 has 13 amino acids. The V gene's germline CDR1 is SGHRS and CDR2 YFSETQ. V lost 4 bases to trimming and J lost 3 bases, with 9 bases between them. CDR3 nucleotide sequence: TGCGCCAGCAGCAGGGAGTTTACAGATACGCAGTATTTT. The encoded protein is CASSREFTDTQYF. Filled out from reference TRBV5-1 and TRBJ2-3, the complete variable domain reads KAGVTQTPRYLIKTRGQQVTLSCSPISGHRSVSWYQQTPGQGLQFLFEYFSETQRNKGNFPGRFSGRQFSNSRSEMNVSTLELGDSALYLCASSREFTDTQYFGPGTRLTVL.

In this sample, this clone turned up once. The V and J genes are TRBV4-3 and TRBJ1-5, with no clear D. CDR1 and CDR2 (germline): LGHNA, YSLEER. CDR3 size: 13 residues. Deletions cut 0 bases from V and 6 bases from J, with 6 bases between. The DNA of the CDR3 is TGCGCCAGCAGCCAAGATAGAGCTCAGCCCCAGCATTTT. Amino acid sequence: CASSQDRAQPQHF.

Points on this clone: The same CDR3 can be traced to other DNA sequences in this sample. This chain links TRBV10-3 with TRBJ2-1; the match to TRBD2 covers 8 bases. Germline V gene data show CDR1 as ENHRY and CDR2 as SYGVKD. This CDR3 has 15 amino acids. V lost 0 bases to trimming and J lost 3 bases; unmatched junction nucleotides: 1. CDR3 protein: CAISESSGSYNEQFF. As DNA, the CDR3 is TGTGCCATCAGTGAGTCGAGCGGGAGCTACAATGAGCAGTTCTTC.

CDR3 nucleotides: TGTGCCAGCAGTTACTCGATCGGGGGGTCTGCCAATGAGCAGTTCTTC. Amino acid sequence: CASSYSIGGSANEQFF. The rearrangement joins TRBV6-5 to TRBJ2-1, with 7 bases that match TRBD2. Per germline, CDR1 MNHEY and CDR2 SVGAGI. The CDR3 consists of 16 residues. Germline trimming cut 0 bases from V and 6 bases from J; bases unmatched to any gene: 8.

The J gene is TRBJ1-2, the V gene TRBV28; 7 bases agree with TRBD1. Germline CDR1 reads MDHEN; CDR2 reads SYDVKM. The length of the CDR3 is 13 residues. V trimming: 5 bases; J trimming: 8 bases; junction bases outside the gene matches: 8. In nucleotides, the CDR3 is TGTGCCAGCAGTCCCGACAGGGCAGGCGGCTACACCTTC. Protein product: CASSPDRAGGYTF.

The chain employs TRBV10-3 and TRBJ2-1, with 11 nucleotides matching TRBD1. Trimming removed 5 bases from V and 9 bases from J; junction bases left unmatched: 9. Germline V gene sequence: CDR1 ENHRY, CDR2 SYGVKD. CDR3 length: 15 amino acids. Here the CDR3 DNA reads TGTGCCATCAGTCTCGGGACAGGGGGACACAGTGAGCAGTTCTTC. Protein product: CAISLGTGGHSEQFF.

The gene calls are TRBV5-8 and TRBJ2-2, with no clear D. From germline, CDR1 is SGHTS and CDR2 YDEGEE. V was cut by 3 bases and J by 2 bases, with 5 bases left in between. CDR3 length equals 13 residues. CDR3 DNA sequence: TGTGCCAGCAGCTCGCGCAACACCGGGGAGCTGTTTTTT. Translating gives CASSSRNTGELFF.

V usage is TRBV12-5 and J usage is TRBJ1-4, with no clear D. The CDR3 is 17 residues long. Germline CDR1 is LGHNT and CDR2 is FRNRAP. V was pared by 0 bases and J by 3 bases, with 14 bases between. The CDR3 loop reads CASGLVGRGLPNEKLFF. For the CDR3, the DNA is TGTGCTAGTGGTTTGGTAGGAAGAGGGCTACCTAATGAAAAACTGTTTTTT.

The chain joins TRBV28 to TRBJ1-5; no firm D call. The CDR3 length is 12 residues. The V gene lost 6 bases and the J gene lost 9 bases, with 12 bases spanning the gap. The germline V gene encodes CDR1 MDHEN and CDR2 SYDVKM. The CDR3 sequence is CASRFSSRPQHF. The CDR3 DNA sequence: TGTGCCAGCAGATTTTCGAGTAGGCCCCAGCATTTT.

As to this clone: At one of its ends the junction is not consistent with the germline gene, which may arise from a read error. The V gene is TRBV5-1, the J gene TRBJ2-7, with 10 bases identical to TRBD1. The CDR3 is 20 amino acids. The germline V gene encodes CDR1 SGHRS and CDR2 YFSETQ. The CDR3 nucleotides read TGCGCCAGCTGCTTAGTTGGACCGGGACAGGGGATTGGGGGTTCCTACGAGCAGTACTTC. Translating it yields CASCLVGPGQGIGGSYEQYF.

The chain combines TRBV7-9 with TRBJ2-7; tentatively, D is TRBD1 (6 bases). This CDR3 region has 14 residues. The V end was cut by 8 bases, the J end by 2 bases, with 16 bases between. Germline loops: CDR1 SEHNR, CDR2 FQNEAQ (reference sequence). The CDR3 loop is CASRPWTVAYEQYF. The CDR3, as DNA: TGTGCCAGCCGCCCTTGGACAGTAGCCTACGAGCAGTACTTC.

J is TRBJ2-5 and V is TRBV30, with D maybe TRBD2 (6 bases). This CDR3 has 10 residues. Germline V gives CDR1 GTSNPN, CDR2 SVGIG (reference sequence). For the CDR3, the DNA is TGTTCGGCAGGGAGGGAGACCCAGTACTTC. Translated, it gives CSAGRETQYF.

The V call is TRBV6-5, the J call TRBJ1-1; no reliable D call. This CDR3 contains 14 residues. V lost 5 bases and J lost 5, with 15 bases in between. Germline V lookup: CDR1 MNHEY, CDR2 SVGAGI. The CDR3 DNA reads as TGTGCCAGCAGTCGCGCTGGGATGTGGACTGAAGCTTTCTTT. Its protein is CASSRAGMWTEAFF.

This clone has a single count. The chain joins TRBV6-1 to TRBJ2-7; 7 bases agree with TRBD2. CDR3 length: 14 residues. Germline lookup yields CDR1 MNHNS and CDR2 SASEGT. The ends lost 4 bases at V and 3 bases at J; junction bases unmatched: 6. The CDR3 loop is CASSVGTGGYEQYF. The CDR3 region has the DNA TGTGCCAGCAGTGTGGGGACGGGAGGCTACGAGCAGTACTTC.

CDR3 region: CASSFTGANSPLHF. The DNA for the CDR3 is TGTGCCAGCAGCTTCACGGGCGCTAATTCACCCCTCCACTTT. V usage is TRBV7-2 and J usage is TRBJ1-6; no firm D call. The V gene lost 3 bases and the J gene lost 6 bases, with 9 bases spanning the gap. Germline CDR1 and CDR2: SGHTA and FQGNSA. The CDR3 runs 14 residues.

This CDR3 is CASSEGLEADTQYF. DNA for the CDR3: TGTGCCAGCAGTGAAGGGCTAGAGGCAGATACGCAGTATTTT. The chain couples TRBV6-1 to TRBJ2-3; no clear D. CDR1 and CDR2 from the germline V gene are MNHNS and SASEGT. V shed 1 base and J shed 4 bases, with 9 bases lying between them. This CDR3 is built from 14 residues.

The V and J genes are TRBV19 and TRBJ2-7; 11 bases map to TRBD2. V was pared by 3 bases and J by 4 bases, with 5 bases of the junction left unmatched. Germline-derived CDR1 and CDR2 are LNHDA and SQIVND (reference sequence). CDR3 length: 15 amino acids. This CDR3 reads CASSIGSSGRYEQYF. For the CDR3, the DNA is TGTGCCAGTAGTATTGGTTCTAGCGGGAGGTACGAGCAGTACTTC.

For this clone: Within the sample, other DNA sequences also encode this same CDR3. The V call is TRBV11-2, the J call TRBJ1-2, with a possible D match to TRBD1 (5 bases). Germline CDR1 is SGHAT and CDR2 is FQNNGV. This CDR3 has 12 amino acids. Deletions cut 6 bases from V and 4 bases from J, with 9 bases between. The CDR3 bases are TGTGCCAGCAGTCGCACAGGCTATGGCTACACCTTC. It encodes CASSRTGYGYTF.

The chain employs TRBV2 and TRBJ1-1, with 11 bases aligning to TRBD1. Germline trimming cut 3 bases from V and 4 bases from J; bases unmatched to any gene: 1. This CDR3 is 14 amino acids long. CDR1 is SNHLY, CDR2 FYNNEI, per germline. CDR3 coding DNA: TGTGCCAGCAGTGAGGGACAGGGGGTCACTGAAGCTTTCTTT. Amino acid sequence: CASSEGQGVTEAFF.

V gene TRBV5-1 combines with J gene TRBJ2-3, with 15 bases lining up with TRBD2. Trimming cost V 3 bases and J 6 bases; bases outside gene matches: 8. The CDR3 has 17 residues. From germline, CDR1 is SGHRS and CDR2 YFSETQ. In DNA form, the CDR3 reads TGCGCCAGCAGCTCCCTTGGACTAGCGGGAGGGCCGGATACGCAGTATTTT. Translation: CASSSLGLAGGPDTQYF.

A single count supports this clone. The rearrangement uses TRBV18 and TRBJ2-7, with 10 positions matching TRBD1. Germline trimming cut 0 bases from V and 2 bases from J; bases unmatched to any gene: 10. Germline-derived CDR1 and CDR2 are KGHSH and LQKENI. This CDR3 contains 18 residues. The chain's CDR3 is CASSPPNRQGQGAYEQYF. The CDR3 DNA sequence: TGTGCCAGCTCACCACCGAATAGGCAAGGACAGGGGGCCTACGAGCAGTACTTC.

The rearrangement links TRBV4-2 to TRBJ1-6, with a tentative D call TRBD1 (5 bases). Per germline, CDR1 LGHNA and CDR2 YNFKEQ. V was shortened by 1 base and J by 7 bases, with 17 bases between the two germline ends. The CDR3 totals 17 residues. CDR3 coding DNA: TGTGCCAGCAGCCAAGCCTTCAGATGGCAGGGCAATTCACCCCTCCACTTT. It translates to CASSQAFRWQGNSPLHF.

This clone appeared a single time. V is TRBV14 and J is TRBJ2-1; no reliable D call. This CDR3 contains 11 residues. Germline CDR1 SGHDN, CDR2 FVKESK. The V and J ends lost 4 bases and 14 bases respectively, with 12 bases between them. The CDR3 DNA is TGTGCCAGCAGCCTCAGCCTAGTGAAGTTCTTC. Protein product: CASSLSLVKFF.